The present T cell receptor (beta chain) was sequenced within a study of control samples from healthy donors and cancer patients. This table comes from immunoSEQ multiplex PCR, and its TCRdb copy is limited to in-frame clones, with some not included. The sample has 130,000 to 150,000 clones; approximately 92% are singletons. This clone was seen a single time. The V and J ends lost 3 bases and 1 base respectively, with 11 bases between them. Germline lookup yields CDR1 SGDLS and CDR2 YYNGEE. The CDR3 runs to 16 residues. This clonotype was sampled from a man aged 25 to 45 in good health. The source material was blood. The chain uses TRBV9 and TRBJ2-6; D perhaps matches TRBD2 (5 bases). CDR3 sequence (DNA): TGTGCCAGCAGCGGACTAAGTCCTTCTGGGGCCAACGTCCTGACTTTC. Protein: CASSGLSPSGANVLTF.